The T cell receptor (beta chain) under discussion was sequenced for a study of cytomegalovirus exposure and HLA in healthy donors listed by TCRdb under 2017. As for the study more broadly: According to an earlier analysis of a few hundred of the donors, about 190 million T cells yielded 117 million unique TCR beta sequences and less than 300 Gb of sequence data. About 310 gigabases of sequencing data and tens of millions of unique TCR sequences were included in an early release covering 550 to 800 HLA-typed donors. Of the roughly 410 genotyped donors, 80% to 90% were placed in the genetic ancestry cluster associated with self-reported Caucasian donors. The study aimed to test whether signatures of past pathogen exposure could be identified by cataloging public T cell receptors. The study profiled the T cell repertoires of more than 500 subjects by immunosequencing and related them to cytomegalovirus serostatus. A separate validation cohort of some 130 different subjects was used in addition to the roughly 640-subject first cohort. The study combined high-throughput TCR immunosequencing, statistical association of individual TCRs with disease status, and machine learning to predict cytomegalovirus infection status. In a later analysis, previously published TCR beta repertoires from 550 to 700 donors were re-analyzed and high-resolution HLA genotyping was added so that TCR occurrence patterns could be studied. In the later analysis, no new phenotypic data were used to find candidate immune exposures; instead, reliance was placed on TCR beta sequences and their occurrence across donors. To decide whether each TCR beta V gene segment behaved as functional or pseudogenic, an earlier analysis of 587 of the donors relied on high-throughput TCR beta sequencing. Donor age, sex, ethnicity and CMV serostatus were compiled together with the repertoire data. A later genetic analysis used genome-wide SNP genotypes for about 60% of the 666 donors, treating that subset as a discovery cohort. Every discovery cohort repertoire had been produced on one sequencing platform. HLA typing covered class I and class II loci at four-digit resolution. Typing coverage differed by locus: A, B, C, DRB1 and DQB1 were typed in roughly 629-630 donors, DQA1 in about 500, DPA1 in around 610, and DPB1 in 472. Because of strong linkage in the cohort, roughly 5 DR-DQ haplotypes were treated as single units for association and clustering. On average, roughly 250,000 unique TCR beta nucleotide sequences were sequenced per donor among fewer than 500 genotyped donors of the cohort, with around 19% of those sequences being non-productive.

The library relied on the immunoSEQ multiplex PCR assay. For the multiplex PCR, a mixture combining 60 forward primers for TCR Vbeta segments and 13 reverse primers for TCR Jbeta segments was used. The CDR3 region of rearranged TCR beta genes was amplified from genomic DNA with a multiplex PCR assay. Amplified TCR beta libraries were sequenced as 87-base-pair reads on the Illumina HiSeq System. In the authors' own workflow: A later analysis tallied tens of millions of unique TCR beta chains across the 666 repertoires, and approximately 12 million of those chains were shared by two or more donors. Raw reads were error-corrected and collapsed into unique sequences by a nearest-neighbor algorithm in which closely related sequences were merged to remove PCR and sequencing errors. To assign V, D and J gene segments, CDR3 sequences were aligned to IMGT reference sequences. For a sequence to be retained, a match of at least six nucleotides was required to both a V gene segment and a J gene segment. A rearrangement counted as productive if the CDR3 had no stop codons and remained in frame with V and J, and every other rearrangement counted as non-productive. CDR3 was defined according to IMGT convention as the region running from the second conserved V-encoded cysteine to the conserved J-encoded phenylalanine. In an earlier analysis of roughly 580 of the donors, sequences lacking an unambiguous match to a single V gene segment were excluded. An earlier analysis of some 610 of the donors called V segments functional above 56.7% productive rearrangements and segregating when the between-donor standard deviation exceeded 5%. A statistical classification framework was built to diagnose cytomegalovirus status from the catalog of TCR beta chain sequences. A later analysis assigned V and J genes by comparing TCR nucleotide sequences with IMGT/GENE-DB human TR gene sequences. In a later analysis, CDR3 sequences and most-parsimonious VDJ recombination scenarios were assigned using the TCRdist pipeline. In a later analysis, each TCR beta chain was defined by its CDR3 amino acid sequence together with its V-gene family, and reads lacking a unique V-gene family were excluded. In a later analysis, fewer than 650 highly shared, low-generation-probability nucleotide sequences were removed to address suspected cross-contamination and a sequencing artifact. A later analysis calculated a clonal expansion index for each public chain from normalized within-repertoire ranks of inferred template counts. In a later analysis, generation probabilities were computed using a VDJ recombination model fitted to out-of-frame rearrangements, and the results were checked against IGoR. In a later analysis, hypergeometric tests were used to score TCR-TCR, TCR-HLA and TCR-CMV co-occurrence, with a repertoire-size bias correction applied to TCR pairs. In a later analysis, false discovery rates were estimated by permuting HLA or CMV assignments 20 times. In a later analysis, co-occurring TCRs were grouped using DBSCAN, with TCRdist sequence similarity added in when clustering inside HLA-allele-positive subsets. Repertoires with fewer than 30,000 or more than 120,000 public chains, plus five repertoires with anomalous nucleotide sharing, were excluded from co-occurrence clustering. Imported from immuneACCESS, the table was reduced by TCRdb to in-frame sequences with V and J called. These copies leave out some clones; in studies compared against another copy, an unresolved V gene accounts for under half, and the cause of the remainder is not known. V and J calls and clone size are those listed in that table; D and trimming were worked out from the DNA. This sample gives about 120,000 clones in total; roughly four fifths of them show up just once. Jointly, the top ten make up 3.6% of the sample.

Comment on this clone: It has no known antigen specificity. It has no much larger one-base neighbor in the sample; base qualities were not kept.

V is pared back by 4 bases and J by 3 bases, with 16 bases lying between the germline termini. The CDR3 measures 15 amino acids from cysteine to phenylalanine. The kept DNA is CDR3 alone, 45 bases in frame from the first base. CDR1 is given as MDHEN and CDR2 as SYDVKM, both from the germline V gene. Beyond this particular receptor, the publication reports: In a later genetic analysis, fewer N-insertions in productive TCRs were reported among donors in an Asian-associated ancestry cluster than the approximately 670-donor mean. Assigning TCR associations to individual alleles was difficult when HLA alleles, especially DR and DQ, strongly co-occurred. For the cohort, immune exposure information was limited to CMV serostatus. While some public TCRs were present in many individuals, most TCR sequences turned up only very rarely across donors. HLA typing was unavailable for some donors at each locus, so association tests used only the typed subset. In a later genetic analysis, a missense DCLRE1C variant was associated with V-gene and J-gene trimming of TCR beta chains, and the association was replicated in an independent cohort. In a later analysis, most CMV-associated TCR beta chains were found to appear HLA-restricted, with HLA associations seemingly driven largely by CMV exposure. The cohort was sequenced for TCR beta chains only, and without alpha or paired-chain data the features that could be detected were limited. A cluster of highly shared sequence variants was judged likely to be a technical artifact of the sequencing pipeline. The classifier was reported to diagnose cytomegalovirus status with high specificity and sensitivity in both the original cohort and the validation cohort. Presence/absence analyses assumed roughly uniform sequencing depth across donors, an assumption that may not hold. Some IMGT-functional V segments, including TRBV6-2 and TRBV6-3, could not be told apart with the 87-base-pair reads, so those segments were excluded. Linkage disequilibrium might explain the correlated functional status among segregating V segments, but an unknown experimental factor could not be ruled out. Over 15 rarely observed V segments, including chromosome 9 orphons, were excluded from the earlier analysis of almost 600 of the donors because counts were too low. According to a later analysis, parvovirus B19, influenza, CMV and Epstein-Barr virus appeared linked to several top co-occurrence clusters. A later analysis associated about 17,000 TCR beta sequences with specific HLA alleles at a false discovery rate of 0.05. A few of the identified cytomegalovirus-associated TCR beta chains were confirmed in vitro to be specific for cytomegalovirus antigens. A further reported finding was that TCR beta sequences accurately predicted the HLA-A and HLA-B alleles for most subjects in the first cohort. According to a later analysis, TCR association rates differed among HLA loci, with DRB1 alleles showing the most associated TCRs and HLA-C alleles showing the fewest. Broadly in line with IMGT annotations, most TCR beta V segments showed up in productive rearrangements about 87% or about 30% of the time in an earlier analysis of around 600 of the donors. It was suggested by the authors that the approach could potentially be generalized to other disease states and immunological phenotypes. In a later analysis, HLA-associated TCR beta chains were found to be more clonally expanded and to have lower generation probabilities than equally common non-associated chains. The study listed 164 TCR beta chains as associated with cytomegalovirus.

The cohort comprised more than 550 healthy bone marrow donors. Cohort members were all nominally healthy when sampled, although unrecorded immune exposures were likely present. The donor tested CMV seropositive and was one of the 289 seropositive cohort members. A peripheral blood sample was provided by each donor, and peripheral blood mononuclear cells were used for TCR beta sequencing. Genomic DNA extraction from the blood cell samples was performed with the Qiagen DNeasy Blood Extraction Kit. Input material: PBMCs. The receptor chain draws on TRBV28 and TRBJ2-7; tentative D gene TRBD2, with 5 bases matching. This clonotype originated in a woman aged 40 to 49 in good health and CMV-seropositive. The CDR3 region reads CASSSSRGFIYEQYF. The DNA is TGTGCCAGCAGTTCCTCCCGGGGTTTCATCTACGAGCAGTACTTC. Beyond the CDR3, the reference TRBV28 and TRBJ2-7 genes provide the residues; the full variable domain reads: DVKVTQSSRYLVKRTGEKVFLECVQDMDHENMFWYRQDPGLGLRLIYFSYDVKMKEKGDIPEGYSVSREKKERFSLILESASTNQTSMYLCASSSSRGFIYEQYFGPGTRLTVT.